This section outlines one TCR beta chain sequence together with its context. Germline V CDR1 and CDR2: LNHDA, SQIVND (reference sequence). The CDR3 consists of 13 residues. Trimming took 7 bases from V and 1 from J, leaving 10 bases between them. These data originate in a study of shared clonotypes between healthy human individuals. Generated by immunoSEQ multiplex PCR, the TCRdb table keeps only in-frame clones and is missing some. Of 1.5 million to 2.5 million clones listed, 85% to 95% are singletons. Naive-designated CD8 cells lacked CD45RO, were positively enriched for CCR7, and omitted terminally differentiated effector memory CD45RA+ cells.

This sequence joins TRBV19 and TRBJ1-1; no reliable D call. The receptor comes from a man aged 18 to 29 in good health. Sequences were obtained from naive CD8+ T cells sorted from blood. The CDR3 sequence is CASKSNPNTEAFF. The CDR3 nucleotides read TGTGCCAGTAAGAGTAACCCGAACACTGAAGCTTTCTTT. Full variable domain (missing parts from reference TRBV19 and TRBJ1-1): DGGITQSPKYLFRKEGQNVTLSCEQNLNHDAMYWYRQDPGQGLRLIYYSQIVNDFQKGDIAEGYSVSREKKESFPLTVTSAQKNPTAFYLCASKSNPNTEAFFGQGTRLTVV.